There are a few counts of the clone carrying this TCR beta chain. Its antigen is still unknown. The germline V and J ends were trimmed by 0 bases and 6 bases, with 0 bases remaining between them. The CDR3 has 11 residues. The germline gives CDR1 MGHRA, CDR2 YSYEKL. TCR beta cDNA libraries included unique molecular identifiers. The yield from roughly 1 to 10 million T cells was around 500,000 cDNA molecules in total. A single record per CDR3 protein comes from TCRdb applying MiXCR to the PCR reads. Of some 890,000 distinct CDR3 sequences in the sample, approximately 57% were seen once. The data were taken from a study of post-analysis software for immune sequencing data. Overall study findings and caveats: Diversity measured as normalized Chao1 was significantly lower in multiple sclerosis patients than in controls. Analysis by F measure revealed that same-batch samples clustered strongly together. Among four or five TRBV segments more frequent in patients than controls were TRBV5-6, TRBV5-1 and TRBV20-1.

Sample: blood. V gene TRBV4-1 combines with J gene TRBJ2-1; D remains unclear. The receptor was derived from a girl aged 10-17 years with multiple sclerosis. The CDR3: CASSQDNEQFF. CDR3 in DNA: TGCGCCAGCAGCCAAGACAATGAGCAGTTCTTC.